The 23 T cell receptor beta chains reported below all come from one sample, sequenced in a study of T cell clonality in common variable immunodeficiency. Study results and caveats: Reportedly, TCR beta sequences from common variable immunodeficiency showed fewer deletions and N-nucleotide insertions.

These TCRs are of unknown antigen specificity. Sequencing was performed with immunoSEQ multiplex PCR; in TCRdb, only in-frame clones are kept and a portion is missing. The repertoire has about 16,000 clones, none seen only once; the ten largest take more than 14%. The sample consisted of peripheral blood mononuclear cells. These receptor sequences come from a human donor with common variable immunodeficiency.

Details on this clone: The DNA ends 3 residues before the CDR3 does, and the rest of the CDR3 is filled in from the germline J gene. The genes are TRBV18 and TRBJ2-6, with TRBD1 identical over 8 bases. CDR3 length: 20 residues. J lost 0 bases, V lost 4 bases, and 14 bases had no gene match. Germline V CDR1 and CDR2: KGHSH, LQKENI. The CDR3 is CASSLYAAGTGTSGANVLTF. The sequenced part of the CDR3 DNA is TGTGCCAGCTCACTCTACGCAGCCGGGACAGGAACCTCTGGGGCCAACGTC.

This clone was seen a few times. Read sequence stops 3 residues before the CDR3 end, and the germline J gene provides the missing end. The chain recombines TRBV20-1 with TRBJ1-2, with 7 bases aligning to TRBD1. Germline values: CDR1 DFQATT, CDR2 SNEGSKA (reference sequence). V trimming: 0 bases; J trimming: 3 bases; junction bases outside the gene matches: 7. The CDR3 is 15 residues long. The CDR3 protein is CSARDQGEIDYGYTF. The covered CDR3 bases are TGCAGTGCTAGAGACCAGGGGGAGATAGACTATGGC.

This clone was observed a handful of times. The read ends 3 residues shy of where the CDR3 ends; the end is completed using the germline J gene. This chain links TRBV11-2 with TRBJ1-1; D uncertain. The V end was cut by 6 bases, the J end by 1 base, with 12 bases between. Germline V gene data show CDR1 as SGHAT and CDR2 as FQNNGV. The CDR3 runs 14 residues. The CDR3 loop is CASRKQAPNTEAFF. Incomplete CDR3 DNA: TGTGCCAGCAGGAAGCAGGCTCCGAACACTGAA.

The sample holds a few counts of this clone. From the germline J gene comes the end of the CDR3, since the read stops 3 residues before it. The rearrangement joins TRBV7-9 to TRBJ1-1, with D unclear. Germline V gene data show CDR1 as SEHNR and CDR2 as FQNEAQ (reference sequence). The CDR3 has 13 amino acids. V was shortened by 0 bases and J by 0 bases, with 2 bases between the two germline ends. The DNA read from the CDR3 is TGTGCCAGCAGCTTAGCTATGAACACTGAA. Translating it yields CASSLAMNTE. The whole CDR3 protein reads CASSLAMNTEAFF.

This clone was detected many times. The missing CDR3 end, 3 residues past where the read stops, is filled in from the germline J gene. The rearrangement uses TRBV7-2 and TRBJ2-7; D perhaps matches TRBD2 (6 bases). The V end lost 3 bases, the J end lost 5 bases, and 14 bases lay between the germline ends. This CDR3 region has 14 residues. Germline V CDR1 and CDR2: SGHTA, FQGNSA. This CDR3 reads CASSFGAGSDEQYF. The DNA read from the CDR3 is TGTGCCAGCAGCTTCGGTGCGGGATCCGACGAG.

In this sample, this clone turned up a few times. Read coverage stops 3 residues before the CDR3 terminus; the germline J gene supplies the remainder. J is TRBJ2-6 and V is TRBV7-6; D is perhaps TRBD1 (5 bases). Germline V lookup: CDR1 SGHVS, CDR2 FNYEAQ. CDR3 length equals 17 residues. The germline V and J ends were trimmed by 1 base and 2 bases, with 12 bases remaining between them. The sequenced CDR3 bases are TGTGCCAGCAGCTTAGTCGTGGTAGGGGCTGGGGCCAACGTC. As protein: CASSLVVVGAGANV. The CDR3 in full is CASSLVVVGAGANVLTF.

This clone was picked up a small number of times. The read terminates 3 residues ahead of where the CDR3 ends, so the germline J gene completes it. J is TRBJ2-1 and V is TRBV18, with 9 bases identical to TRBD2. The CDR3 loop spans 14 amino acids. With 3 bases clipped from V and 7 bases from J, the junction kept 4 bases outside the gene matches. Germline CDR1 and CDR2: KGHSH and LQKENI. Partial CDR3 DNA: TGTGCCAGCTCACCGGGACTAGCTGATAATGAG. Protein sequence: CASSPGLADNE. The complete CDR3 protein is CASSPGLADNEQFF.

This clone has at least ten counts. The read terminates 3 residues before the CDR3 end, so the remaining end is supplied by the germline J gene. The chain uses TRBV29-1 and TRBJ2-3; TRBD1 might be the D (6 bases). The CDR3 totals 17 residues. The V and J ends lost 1 base and 2 bases respectively, with 19 bases between them. Germline CDR1 is SQVTM and CDR2 is ANQGSEA. CDR3 bases read: TGCAGCGTTGAAGCTTGGACAGAACCGAGTACCACAGATACG. As protein: CSVEAWTEPSTTDT. In full, the CDR3 reads CSVEAWTEPSTTDTQYF.

This clone has just a few counts. The CDR3 end is not reached by the read, which stops 3 residues before it; the germline J gene fills it in. The rearrangement links TRBV19 to TRBJ1-6; D remains unclear. This CDR3 has 13 residues. V was shortened by 5 bases and J by 7 bases, with 9 bases between the two germline ends. Germline V lookup: CDR1 LNHDA, CDR2 SQIVND (reference sequence). CDR3 region: CASSRHRNSPLHF. Incomplete CDR3 DNA: TGTGCCAGTAGTCGACACCGAAATTCACCC.

Ten or more counts support this clone. The sequenced fragment ends 3 residues before the CDR3 boundary, so the rest is inferred from the germline J gene. The chain links TRBV5-6 to TRBJ2-5, with 9 positions matching TRBD2. The CDR3 spans 14 residues. Germline trimming cut 2 bases from V and 5 bases from J; bases unmatched to any gene: 4. Germline V CDR1 and CDR2: SGHDT, YYEEEE. The CDR3 region is CASSLVSGSETQYF. The sequenced part of the CDR3 DNA is TGTGCCAGCAGCTTAGTTAGCGGGAGTGAGACC.

This clone was seen more than once but under ten times. The read ends 3 residues early relative to the CDR3; the germline J gene fills the gap. The chain joins TRBV20-1 to TRBJ1-5; no clear D. V was clipped by 0 bases and J by 2 bases, with 5 bases between them. Germline V CDR1 and CDR2: DFQATT, SNEGSKA (reference sequence). The CDR3 sequence is 13 residues long. This CDR3 reads CSARDPGNQPQHF. The part of the CDR3 DNA that was read is TGCAGTGCTAGAGATCCAGGCAATCAGCCC.

There are a few counts of this clone. The read gets to within 3 residues of the CDR3 end, and the germline J gene fills in the rest. The V and J genes are TRBV18 and TRBJ1-5; 10 nucleotides align to TRBD1. Germline CDR1 is KGHSH and CDR2 is LQKENI. J was trimmed by 4 bases and V by 2 bases; bases with no gene match: 5. This CDR3 is 16 amino acids long. Incomplete CDR3 DNA: TGTGCCAGCTCACCAAACGGGGGACAGGGGAATCAGCCC. As protein: CASSPNGGQGNQP. The whole CDR3 region reads CASSPNGGQGNQPQHF.

This clone has a handful of counts. The CDR3 goes on 3 residues after the read ends, and that part is filled in from the germline J gene. V usage is TRBV18 and J usage is TRBJ2-2, with 8 bases identical to TRBD1. The CDR3 spans 17 residues. Germline CDR1 is KGHSH and CDR2 is LQKENI. After removal of 3 bases from V and 4 bases from J, the junction contained 10 bases not matched to a gene. The CDR3 spells CASSPLAQGAVTGELFF. The sequenced part of the CDR3 DNA is TGTGCCAGCTCACCCTTGGCGCAGGGGGCCGTCACCGGGGAG.

The sequenced part of the CDR3 DNA is TGTGCCAGCAGTGATAGGGCAGCCCTTAATCAGCCC. This encodes CASSDRAALNQP. In full, the CDR3 is CASSDRAALNQPQHF. The chain employs TRBV6-1 and TRBJ1-5; D uncertain. The sequence runs out 3 residues before the end of the CDR3; the remainder is reconstructed from the germline J gene. The germline V gene encodes CDR1 MNHNS and CDR2 SASEGT. The CDR3 totals 15 residues. Between the trimmed V and J ends, which lost 3 bases and 4 bases, there was a span of 13 bases.

This clone showed up just a few times. The CDR3 end falls 3 residues outside the read, so it is completed with the germline J gene. This chain connects TRBV7-6 to TRBJ1-6, with a weak D call TRBD1 (5 bases). The CDR3 covers 14 residues. V was cut by 0 bases and J by 10 bases, with 10 bases left in between. Germline loops: CDR1 SGHVS, CDR2 FNYEAQ. CDR3 DNA (partial): TGTGCCAGCAGCTTAGCGATAGGGGAGTCACCC. Amino acid sequence: CASSLAIGESP. The whole CDR3 region reads CASSLAIGESPLHF.

This clone turned up a few times. The read ends 3 residues shy of where the CDR3 ends; the end is completed using the germline J gene. The rearrangement joins TRBV23-1 to TRBJ2-1; 14 bases are shared with TRBD2. TRBV23-1 belongs to the ORF category, with a function that is uncertain. The CDR3 spans 14 residues. V was pared by 7 bases and J by 7 bases, with 3 bases of the junction left unmatched. The CDR3 loop reads CASKGLAGANEQFF. CDR3 DNA (partial): TGCGCCAGCAAGGGACTAGCGGGAGCAAATGAG.

There are many counts of this clone. The read falls 3 residues short of the CDR3 end, and the missing part is taken from the germline J gene. The chain recombines TRBV18 with TRBJ2-7, with D hard to call. Germline V gene sequence: CDR1 KGHSH, CDR2 LQKENI. The V end lost 6 bases, the J end lost 0 bases, and 15 bases lay between the germline ends. The CDR3 extends over 15 amino acids. CDR3 region: CASSPYPVSSYEQYF. The CDR3 DNA, read in part, is TGTGCCAGCTCGCCCTATCCTGTAAGCTCCTACGAG. Together with reference TRBV18 and TRBJ2-7, the CDR3 gives the full variable domain: NAGVMQNPRHLVRRRGQEARLRCSPMKGHSHVYWYRQLPEEGLKFMVYLQKENIIDESGMPKERFSAEFPKEGPSILRIQQVVRGDSAAYFCASSPYPVSSYEQYFGPGTRLTVT.

In its sample, this clone was seen a few times. The read halts 3 residues ahead of the CDR3 end, with the missing end drawn from the germline J gene. The rearrangement uses TRBV19 and TRBJ1-2, with unresolved D. The ends were cut back, 5 bases at V and 4 bases at J, with 11 bases in the middle. The CDR3 is 13 amino acids. Germline V lookup: CDR1 LNHDA, CDR2 SQIVND (reference sequence). CDR3 in amino acids: CASSQMIAYGYTF. CDR3 bases read: TGTGCCAGTAGTCAGATGATCGCCTATGGC.

The sample holds a few counts of this clone. Read data end 3 residues before the CDR3 end; the end is taken from the germline J gene. This chain joins TRBV19 and TRBJ2-7; tentatively, D is TRBD1 (6 bases). This CDR3 has 12 amino acids. In germline, CDR1 is LNHDA, CDR2 SQIVND (reference sequence). The V gene lost 6 bases and the J gene lost 6 bases, with 12 bases spanning the gap. Here the CDR3 reads CASRIRGSEQYF. CDR3 DNA (partial): TGTGCCAGTAGGATCAGGGGTTCCGAG.

On this clone: The read ends 3 residues before the CDR3 terminus; that terminus is restored from the germline J gene. The V and J genes are TRBV11-2 and TRBJ2-3, with D tentatively TRBD2 (5 bases). CDR3 length: 13 amino acids. Trimming took 5 bases from V and 1 from J, leaving 7 bases between them. From germline, CDR1 is SGHAT and CDR2 FQNNGV. The CDR3 region is CASSDGGTDTQYF. The sequenced part of the CDR3 DNA is TGTGCCAGCAGCGACGGGGGCACAGATACG.

The sample holds many counts of this clone. The sequenced fragment ends 3 residues before the CDR3 boundary, so the rest is inferred from the germline J gene. J is TRBJ1-1 and V is TRBV6-4; possible D gene TRBD1, 6 bases. CDR1 MRHNA and CDR2 SNTAGT come from the germline V gene. The CDR3 loop spans 13 amino acids. V was cut by 5 bases and J by 3 bases, with 10 bases left in between. CDR3 sequence: CASSFSGDTEAFF. The CDR3 DNA, read in part, is TGTGCCAGCAGTTTTTCAGGGGACACTGAA.

This clone was seen at least ten times. The DNA ends 3 residues before the CDR3 does, and the rest of the CDR3 is filled in from the germline J gene. This chain links TRBV28 with TRBJ1-2, with TRBD1 matching 7 bases. Germline V gene sequence: CDR1 MDHEN, CDR2 SYDVKM. The CDR3 extends over 15 amino acids. V was clipped by 5 bases and J by 4 bases; unmatched bases: 10. The covered CDR3 bases are TGTGCCAGCAGTCTAGGGGACAGTCTAGGCTATGGC. It is translated as CASSLGDSLGYG. The whole CDR3 sequence reads CASSLGDSLGYGYTF.

Concerning this clone itself: The read ends 3 residues before the CDR3 terminus; that terminus is restored from the germline J gene. The chain employs TRBV7-2 and TRBJ2-1; D is unresolved. CDR3 size: 13 residues. Trimming shortened V by 5 bases and J by 3 bases, and 8 bases separated the two germline ends. CDR1 SGHTA and CDR2 FQGNSA come from the germline V gene. Incomplete CDR3 DNA: TGTGCCAGCAGCCGTCTAGGCTACAATGAG. This sequence encodes CASSRLGYNE. The whole CDR3 reads CASSRLGYNEQFF.